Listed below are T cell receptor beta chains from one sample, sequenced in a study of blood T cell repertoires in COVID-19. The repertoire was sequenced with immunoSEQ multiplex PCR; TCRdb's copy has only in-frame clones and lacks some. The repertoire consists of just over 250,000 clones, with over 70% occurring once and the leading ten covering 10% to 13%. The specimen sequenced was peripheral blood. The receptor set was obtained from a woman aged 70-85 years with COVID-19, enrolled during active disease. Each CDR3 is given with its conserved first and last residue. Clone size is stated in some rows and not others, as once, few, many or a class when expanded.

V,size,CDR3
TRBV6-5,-,CASSWGRQDTQYF
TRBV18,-,CASSPGVNTEAFF
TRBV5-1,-,CASSLTSQQGAGGNEQFF
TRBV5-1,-,CASRLTGVGRNEQFF
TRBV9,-,CASSVSRLGTIYF
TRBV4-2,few,CASREDSSRNEKLFF
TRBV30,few,CAWSEAGRYTEAFF
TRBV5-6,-,CASTGTGYEQYF
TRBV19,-,CASSMTGSSYEQYF
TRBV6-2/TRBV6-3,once,CASSWTGNTGELFF
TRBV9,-,CASSVGPKTYSYEQYF
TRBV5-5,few,CASSFLQAQETQYF
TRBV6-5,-,CASSRVLYTF
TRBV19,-,CASEGPSGRRFHGEQFF
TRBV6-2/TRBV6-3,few,CASSIHRGPTEAFF
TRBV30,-,CAWSVRGGRAGNTIYF
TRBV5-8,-,CASSLGEGSYNEQFF
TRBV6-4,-,CASSATREDNEQFF
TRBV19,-,CASSRTRDQPQHF
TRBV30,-,CAWSSRQGAYTEAFF
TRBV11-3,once,CASSLGAAGDEQYF
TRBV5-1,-,CASSLVTGTDVTGELFF
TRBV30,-,CAWSMASGHISSYNEQFF
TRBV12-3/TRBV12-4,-,CASRYSTGDAFF
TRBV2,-,CASNGGGRETQYF
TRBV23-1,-,CAKQGYEQYF
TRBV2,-,CASRGRTGGNQPQHF
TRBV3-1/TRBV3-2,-,CASSQRSGTSGTNTGELFF
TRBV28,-,CASSLIFGTGTGEQYF
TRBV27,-,CASSIPGQGFDEQYF
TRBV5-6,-,CASSFFRGGTEAFF
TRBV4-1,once,CASSQDGSAGVAAKNIQYF
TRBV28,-,CASSPDRKIYGGNEQFF
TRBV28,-,CASRPDRGRVGSPLHF
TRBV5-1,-,CASSSQVGSYNEQFF
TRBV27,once,CASSSTSLNEQFF
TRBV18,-,CASSPDRTVHEQFF
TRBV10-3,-,CAISSTGGSEKLFF
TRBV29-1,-,CSVEGQGNGYTF
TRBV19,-,CASSPQTNEKLFF
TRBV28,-,CASSVRQGYEKLFF
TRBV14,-,CASSQDTRGSRGYTDTQYF
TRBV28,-,CASSFQGDNQPQHF
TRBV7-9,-,CASRLGQGRNEQYF
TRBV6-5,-,CASSTGQGSNQPQHF
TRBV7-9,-,CASSPPSGSSYEQYF
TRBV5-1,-,CASSLGTGHTDTQYF
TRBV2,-,CASDLGSYEQYF
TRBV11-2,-,CAKTGTEHTGELFF
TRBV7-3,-,CASSLTGQGRGYTF
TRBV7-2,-,CASSLQGGREFSGNTIYF
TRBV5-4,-,CASSLEKGRTETQYF
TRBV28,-,CASSSSRGTGSPQHF
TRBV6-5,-,CASSKVAGNYNEQFF
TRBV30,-,CAWSARTEAFF
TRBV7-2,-,CASSSDRGATEAFF
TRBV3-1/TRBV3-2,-,CASSRKPGGLEQYF